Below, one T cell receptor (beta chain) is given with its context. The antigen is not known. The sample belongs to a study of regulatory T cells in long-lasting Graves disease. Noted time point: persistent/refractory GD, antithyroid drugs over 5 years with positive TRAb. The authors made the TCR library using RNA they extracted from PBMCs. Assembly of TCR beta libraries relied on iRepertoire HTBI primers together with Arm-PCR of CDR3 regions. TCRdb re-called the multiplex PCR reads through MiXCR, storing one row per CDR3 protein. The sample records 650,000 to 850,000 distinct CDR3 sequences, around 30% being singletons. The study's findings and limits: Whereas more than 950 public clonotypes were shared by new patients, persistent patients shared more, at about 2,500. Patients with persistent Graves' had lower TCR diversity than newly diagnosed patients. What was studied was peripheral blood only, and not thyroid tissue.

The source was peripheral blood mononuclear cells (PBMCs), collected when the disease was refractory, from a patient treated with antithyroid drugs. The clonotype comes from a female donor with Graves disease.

The DNA for the CDR3 is TGTGCCAGCAGCTTGGTGGGCCTAGCCAAAAACATTCAGTACTTC. Translating it yields CASSLVGLAKNIQYF. The chain has TRBV5-6 and TRBJ2-4; D unresolved. CDR3 size: 15 residues. The V gene's germline CDR1 is SGHDT and CDR2 YYEEEE. With 0 bases removed from V and 0 bases from J, the gap between germline ends came to 7 bases.